One sample yielded the 18 T cell receptor beta chains listed below, sequenced in a study of cytomegalovirus exposure and HLA in healthy donors. The PCR made use of 60 Vbeta and 13 Jbeta primers. Clones were read by immunoSEQ multiplex PCR, and TCRdb kept only the in-frame ones, dropping some. The sample shows about 200,000 clones, 79% of them seen only once. The sequenced sample was PBMCs. The receptors originated from a man aged 50 to 59 in good health and CMV-seronegative.

The rearrangement uses TRBV28 and TRBJ1-1, with TRBD1 identical over 12 bases. The CDR3 sequence is 16 residues long. J lost 5 bases, V lost 6 bases, and 10 bases had no gene match. Germline CDR1 reads MDHEN; CDR2 reads SYDVKM. CDR3 loop: CASRWDRGQRWTEAFF. The CDR3 nucleotides read TGTGCCAGCAGGTGGGACAGGGGGCAGAGGTGGACTGAAGCTTTCTTT.

The chain couples TRBV2 to TRBJ2-3, with 7 positions matching TRBD1. The CDR3 extends over 15 amino acids. CDR1 SNHLY and CDR2 FYNNEI come from the germline V gene. Losses at the gene ends were 4 bases for V and 3 bases for J; bases not matched to a gene: 7. CDR3 nucleotide sequence: TGTGCCAGCAGTGTGCACAGGGGTCGGACAGATACGCAGTATTTT. Residues: CASSVHRGRTDTQYF.

The V gene is TRBV29-1, the J gene TRBJ2-5; D possibly corresponds to TRBD1 (5 bases). Germline CDR1 is SQVTM and CDR2 is ANQGSEA. The CDR3 is 12 amino acids. V dropped 8 bases and J dropped 4 bases, with 14 bases sitting between them. The CDR3 DNA follows: TGCAGCCCCGAAGGGGTTGGAGAGACCCAGTACTTC. Translating gives CSPEGVGETQYF.

This clone was recorded a few times. This chain uses TRBV27 with TRBJ2-7, with 13 bases identical to TRBD2. V lost 1 base and J lost 6; bases outside the gene matches: 3. The CDR3 loop spans 15 amino acids. Germline CDR1 reads MNHEY; CDR2 reads SMNVEV (reference sequence). CDR3 in DNA: TGTGCCAGCAGTTTATGGACTAGCGGGGGCCTCGAGCAGTACTTC. It specifies CASSLWTSGGLEQYF.

The CDR3 loop reads CASSPGTTYNEQFF. In nucleotides, the CDR3 is TGTGCCAGCAGCCCGGGAACCACCTACAATGAGCAGTTCTTC. The genes are TRBV2 and TRBJ2-1; weak D call: TRBD2 (5 bases). CDR1 SNHLY and CDR2 FYNNEI come from the germline V gene. CDR3 length equals 14 residues. V was clipped by 6 bases and J by 2 bases, with 11 bases between them. The whole variable domain, remainder taken from reference TRBV2 and TRBJ2-1, is EPEVTQTPSHQVTQMGQEVILRCVPISNHLYFYWYRQILGQKVEFLVSFYNNEISEKSEIFDDQFSVERPDGSNFTLKIRSTKLEDSAMYFCASSPGTTYNEQFFGPGTRLTVL.

This chain connects TRBV25-1 to TRBJ1-6, with a weak D call TRBD1 (5 bases). Trimming shortened V by 1 base and J by 1 base, and 11 bases separated the two germline ends. The germline gives CDR1 MGHDK, CDR2 SYGVNS. This CDR3 contains 17 residues. The CDR3 DNA follows: TGTGCCAGCAGTGAATCTCACAGGCGGTCCTATAATTCACCCCTCCACTTT. Encoded protein: CASSESHRRSYNSPLHF.

The chain joins TRBV5-8 to TRBJ1-3; D may be TRBD1 (6 bases). Germline V gene data show CDR1 as SGHTS and CDR2 as YDEGEE. The V gene lost 5 bases and the J gene lost 0 bases, with 9 bases spanning the gap. The CDR3 contains 14 residues. The chain's CDR3 is CASRSDSSGNTIYF. CDR3 DNA sequence: TGTGCCAGCAGATCGGACAGCTCTGGAAACACCATATATTTT. Full variable domain (outside the CDR3, taken from reference TRBV5-8 and TRBJ1-3): EAGVTQSPTHLIKTRGQQATLRCSPISGHTSVYWYQQALGLGLQFLLWYDEGEERNRGNFPPRFSGRQFPNYSSELNVNALELEDSALYLCASRSDSSGNTIYFGEGSWLTVV.

The chain uses TRBV18 and TRBJ2-2; no clear D gene. V gave up 8 bases and J gave up 5 bases, with 12 bases separating them. The CDR3 contains 13 residues. From germline, CDR1 is KGHSH and CDR2 LQKENI. CDR3 nucleotide sequence: TGTGCCAGCACACACTCCGAAACCGGGGAGCTGTTTTTT. As protein: CASTHSETGELFF.

The chain uses TRBV29-1 and TRBJ2-1; the D gene is possibly TRBD2 (6 bases). The CDR3 is 18 amino acids. V gave up 5 bases and J gave up 5 bases, with 28 bases separating them. The germline V gene has CDR1 SQVTM and CDR2 ANQGSEA. CDR3 in amino acids: CSVFVGTVGGRRNNEQFF. CDR3 DNA sequence: TGCAGCGTTTTCGTTGGGACTGTGGGGGGAAGAAGAAACAATGAGCAGTTCTTC.

V gene TRBV11-2 combines with J gene TRBJ2-7, with 9 nucleotides matching TRBD2. Unmatched junction bases numbered 7, after V lost 5 bases and J lost 2 bases. The CDR3 is 15 residues long. The germline gives CDR1 SGHAT, CDR2 FQNNGV. The CDR3 DNA sequence: TGTGCCAGCAGCAGAACTAGCGGGTTTACCTACGAGCAGTACTTC. Amino acids: CASSRTSGFTYEQYF.

V gene TRBV30 combines with J gene TRBJ1-1, with unresolved D. The CDR3 consists of 11 residues. V shed 1 base and J shed 8 bases, with 8 bases lying between them. CDR1 GTSNPN and CDR2 SVGIG come from the germline V gene (reference sequence). CDR3 residues: CAWSARAEAFF. Here the CDR3 DNA reads TGTGCCTGGAGTGCCAGAGCGGAAGCTTTCTTT. Using reference TRBV30 and TRBJ1-1 for the parts outside the CDR3, the full variable domain is SQTIHQWPATLVQPVGSPLSLECTVEGTSNPNLYWYRQAAGRGLQLLFYSVGIGQISSEVPQNLSASRPQDRQFILSSKKLLLSDSGFYLCAWSARAEAFFGQGTRLTVV.

The CDR3 DNA sequence: TGTGCCAGCAGCCGGGACATTAGCACAGATACGCAGTATTTT. It translates to CASSRDISTDTQYF. J is TRBJ2-3 and V is TRBV5-5; TRBD1 might be the D (6 bases). The V gene lost 4 bases and the J gene lost 0 bases, with 9 bases spanning the gap. Germline CDR1 is SGHKS and CDR2 is YYEKEE (reference sequence). The CDR3 runs 14 residues.

The chain uses TRBV21-1 and TRBJ2-1; TRBD2, the table's D call, was not compared with the DNA. TRBV21-1 is an annotated pseudogene. The CDR3 contains 15 residues. The DNA for the CDR3 is TGTGCCAGCCGGGGAGGGGAACCAACCTACAATGAGCAGTTCTTC. It is translated as CASRGGEPTYNEQFF.

The rearrangement joins TRBV27 to TRBJ2-5, with D possibly being TRBD2 (5 bases). Gene TRBJ2-7 matches the end of the DNA better, so the J call may be wrong. Germline lookup yields CDR1 MNHEY and CDR2 SMNVEV (reference sequence). The CDR3 covers 12 residues. The CDR3 here is CASSFQGGEQYF. CDR3 DNA sequence: TGTGCCAGCAGTTTTCAAGGAGGCGAGCAGTACTTC.

The V gene is TRBV28, the J gene TRBJ1-1; 9 bases are shared with TRBD1. The germline gives CDR1 MDHEN, CDR2 SYDVKM. V dropped 2 bases and J dropped 9; count of bases not matched to a gene: 4. This CDR3 spans 13 amino acids. The CDR3, as DNA: TGTGCCAGCAGTTTACAGGGGACAGGGCAAGCTTTCTTT. Its protein is CASSLQGTGQAFF.

The chain employs TRBV9 and TRBJ2-3; D uncertain. CDR1 is SGDLS, CDR2 YYNGEE, per germline. The ends were cut back, 4 bases at V and 0 bases at J, with 9 bases in the middle. This CDR3 spans 14 amino acids. The CDR3 spells CASSPQSSTDTQYF. In nucleotides, the CDR3 is TGTGCCAGCAGCCCCCAGTCTAGCACAGATACGCAGTATTTT. Full variable domain (rest looked up from reference TRBV9 and TRBJ2-3): DSGVTQTPKHLITATGQRVTLRCSPRSGDLSVYWYQQSLDQGLQFLIQYYNGEERAKGNILERFSAQQFPDLHSELNLSSLELGDSALYFCASSPQSSTDTQYFGPGTRLTVL.

The J gene is TRBJ2-2, the V gene TRBV5-1, with unresolved D. CDR1 SGHRS and CDR2 YFSETQ come from the germline V gene. This CDR3 spans 16 amino acids. V was cut by 5 bases and J by 2 bases, with 16 bases left in between. The CDR3 is CASRRTVGSNTGELFF. CDR3 bases: TGCGCCAGCAGGAGAACGGTGGGCAGCAACACCGGGGAGCTGTTTTTT.

The genes are TRBV7-2 and TRBJ2-1; D possibly corresponds to TRBD1 (5 bases). Germline values: CDR1 SGHTA, CDR2 FQGNSA. V lost 1 base and J 5 bases, leaving 12 bases between the germline ends. There are 15 residues in the CDR3. The CDR3 loop reads CASSLGQGYHNEQFF. As DNA, the CDR3 is TGTGCCAGCAGCTTAGGGCAGGGTTATCACAATGAGCAGTTCTTC. Full variable domain (remainder filled in from reference TRBV7-2 and TRBJ2-1): GAGVSQSPSNKVTEKGKDVELRCDPISGHTALYWYRQSLGQGLEFLIYFQGNSAPDKSGLPSDRFSAERTGGSVSTLTIQRTQQEDSAVYLCASSLGQGYHNEQFFGPGTRLTVL.